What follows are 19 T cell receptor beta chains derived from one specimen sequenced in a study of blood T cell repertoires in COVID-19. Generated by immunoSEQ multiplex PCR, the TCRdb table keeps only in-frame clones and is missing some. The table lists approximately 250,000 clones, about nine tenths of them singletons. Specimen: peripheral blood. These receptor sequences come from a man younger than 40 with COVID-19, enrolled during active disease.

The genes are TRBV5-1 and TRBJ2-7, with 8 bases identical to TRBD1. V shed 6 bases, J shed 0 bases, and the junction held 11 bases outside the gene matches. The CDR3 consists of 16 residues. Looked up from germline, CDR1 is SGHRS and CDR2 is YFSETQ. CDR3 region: CASKAWPGQGSYEQYF. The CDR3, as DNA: TGCGCCAGCAAAGCTTGGCCTGGACAGGGCTCCTACGAGCAGTACTTC.

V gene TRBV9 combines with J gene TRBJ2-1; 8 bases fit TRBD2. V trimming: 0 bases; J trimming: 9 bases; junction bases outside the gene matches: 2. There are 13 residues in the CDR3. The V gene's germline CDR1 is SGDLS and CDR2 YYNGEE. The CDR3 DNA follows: TGTGCCAGCAGCGTAGTTCTAGCGGGTGAGCAGTTCTTC. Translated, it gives CASSVVLAGEQFF.

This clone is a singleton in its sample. This chain's CDR3 is CASSAQEDNYGYTF. Here the CDR3 DNA reads TGTGCCAGCAGCGCCCAGGAGGATAACTATGGCTACACCTTC. This chain joins TRBV6-5 and TRBJ1-2; D gene ambiguous. Trimming took off 6 bases at V and 1 base at J, with 12 bases between the two ends. The germline V gene has CDR1 MNHEY and CDR2 SVGAGI. The CDR3 is 14 residues long.

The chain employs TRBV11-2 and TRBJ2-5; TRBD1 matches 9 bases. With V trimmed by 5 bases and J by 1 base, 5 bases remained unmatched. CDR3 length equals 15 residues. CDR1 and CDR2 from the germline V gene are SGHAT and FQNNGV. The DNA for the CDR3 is TGTGCCAGCAGCCAGGGGACAGGGCCCCAAGAGACCCAGTACTTC. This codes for CASSQGTGPQETQYF. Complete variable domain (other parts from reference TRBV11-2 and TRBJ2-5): EAGVAQSPRYKIIEKRQSVAFWCNPISGHATLYWYQQILGQGPKLLIQFQNNGVVDDSQLPKDRFSAERLKGVDSTLKIQPAKLEDSAVYLCASSQGTGPQETQYFGPGTRLLVL.

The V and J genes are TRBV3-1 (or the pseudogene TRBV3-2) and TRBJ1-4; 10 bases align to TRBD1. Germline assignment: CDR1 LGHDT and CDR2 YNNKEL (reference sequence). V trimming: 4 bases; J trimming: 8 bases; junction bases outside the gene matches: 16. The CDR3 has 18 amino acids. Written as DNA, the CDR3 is TGTGCCAGCAGCCTCCGGGACAGGGGAGCCTACGTTGGCGAAAAACTGTTTTTT. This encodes CASSLRDRGAYVGEKLFF.

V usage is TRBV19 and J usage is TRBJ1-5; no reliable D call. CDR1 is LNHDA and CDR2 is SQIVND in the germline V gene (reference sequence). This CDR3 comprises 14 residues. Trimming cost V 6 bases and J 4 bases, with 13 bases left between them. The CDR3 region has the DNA TGTGCCAGTAGACCGTCCGCCGGGAATCAGCCCCAGCATTTT. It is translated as CASRPSAGNQPQHF.

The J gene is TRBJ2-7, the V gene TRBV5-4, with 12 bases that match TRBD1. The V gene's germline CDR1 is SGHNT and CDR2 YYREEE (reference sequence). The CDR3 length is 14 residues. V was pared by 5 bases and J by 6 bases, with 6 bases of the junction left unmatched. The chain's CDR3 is CASRTGTGGSEQYF. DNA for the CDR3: TGTGCCAGCAGAACCGGGACAGGGGGCTCCGAGCAGTACTTC.

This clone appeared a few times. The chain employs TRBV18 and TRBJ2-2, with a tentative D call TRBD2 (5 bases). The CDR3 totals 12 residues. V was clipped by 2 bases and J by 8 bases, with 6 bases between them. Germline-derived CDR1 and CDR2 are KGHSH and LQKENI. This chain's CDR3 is CASSPGGGELFF. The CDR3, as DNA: TGTGCCAGCTCACCAGGCGGGGGGGAGCTGTTTTTT.

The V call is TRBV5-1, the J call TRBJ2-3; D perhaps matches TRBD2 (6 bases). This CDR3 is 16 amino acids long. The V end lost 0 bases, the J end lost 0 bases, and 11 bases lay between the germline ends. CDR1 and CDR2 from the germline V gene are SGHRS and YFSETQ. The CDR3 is CASSLGAGFSTDTQYF. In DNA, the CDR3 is TGCGCCAGCAGCTTGGGAGCGGGCTTTAGCACAGATACGCAGTATTTT.

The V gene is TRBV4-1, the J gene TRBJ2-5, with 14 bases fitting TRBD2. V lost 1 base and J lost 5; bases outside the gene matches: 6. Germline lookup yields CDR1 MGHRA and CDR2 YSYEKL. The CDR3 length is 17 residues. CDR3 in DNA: TGCGCCAGCAGCCAAGGACTAGCGGGGGGGTTGGCGGAGACCCAGTACTTC. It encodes CASSQGLAGGLAETQYF.

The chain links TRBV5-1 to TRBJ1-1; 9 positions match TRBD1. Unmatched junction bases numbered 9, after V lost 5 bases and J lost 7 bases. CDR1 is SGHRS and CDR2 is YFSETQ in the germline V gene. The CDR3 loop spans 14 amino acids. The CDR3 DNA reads TGCGCCAGCAGACCCGGGACAGGGTTCGGTGAAGCTTTCTTT. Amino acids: CASRPGTGFGEAFF.

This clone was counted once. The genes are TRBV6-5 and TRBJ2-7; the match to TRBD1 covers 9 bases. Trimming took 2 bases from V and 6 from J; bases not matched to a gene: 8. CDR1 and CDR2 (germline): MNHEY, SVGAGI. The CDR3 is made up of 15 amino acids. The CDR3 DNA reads TGTGCCAGCAGTTACGCCGGGACAGGGTCCCCCGAGCAGTACTTC. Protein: CASSYAGTGSPEQYF.

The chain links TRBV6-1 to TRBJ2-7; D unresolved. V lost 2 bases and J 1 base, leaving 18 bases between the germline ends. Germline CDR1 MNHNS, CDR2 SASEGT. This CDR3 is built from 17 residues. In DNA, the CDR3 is TGTGCCAGCAGTGAAAGTATCGACACGACCAATTCCTACGAGCAGTACTTC. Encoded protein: CASSESIDTTNSYEQYF.

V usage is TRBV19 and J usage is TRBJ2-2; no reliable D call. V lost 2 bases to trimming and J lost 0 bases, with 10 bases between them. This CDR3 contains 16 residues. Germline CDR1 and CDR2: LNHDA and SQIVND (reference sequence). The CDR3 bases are TGTGCCAGTAGTATACATCGCGCACCGAACACCGGGGAGCTGTTTTTT. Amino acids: CASSIHRAPNTGELFF.

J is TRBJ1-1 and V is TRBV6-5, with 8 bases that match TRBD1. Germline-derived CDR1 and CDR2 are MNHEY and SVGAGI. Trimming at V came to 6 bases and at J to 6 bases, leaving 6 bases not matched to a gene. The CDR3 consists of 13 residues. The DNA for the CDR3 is TGTGCCAGCAGAACACAGGGGGAGGCTGAAGCTTTCTTT. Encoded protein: CASRTQGEAEAFF.

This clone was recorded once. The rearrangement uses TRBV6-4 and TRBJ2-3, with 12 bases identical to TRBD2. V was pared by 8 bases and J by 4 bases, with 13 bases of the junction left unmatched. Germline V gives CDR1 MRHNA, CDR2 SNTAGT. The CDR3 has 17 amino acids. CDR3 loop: CASEWGGLAGGPDTQYF. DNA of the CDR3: TGTGCCAGCGAGTGGGGAGGGCTAGCGGGGGGGCCAGATACGCAGTATTTT.

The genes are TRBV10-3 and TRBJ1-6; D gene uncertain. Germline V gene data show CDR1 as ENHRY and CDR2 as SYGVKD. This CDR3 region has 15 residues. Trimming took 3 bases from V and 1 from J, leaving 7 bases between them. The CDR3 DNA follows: TGTGCCATCAGTGAATGGGAGTCCTATAATTCACCCCTCCACTTT. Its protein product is CAISEWESYNSPLHF.

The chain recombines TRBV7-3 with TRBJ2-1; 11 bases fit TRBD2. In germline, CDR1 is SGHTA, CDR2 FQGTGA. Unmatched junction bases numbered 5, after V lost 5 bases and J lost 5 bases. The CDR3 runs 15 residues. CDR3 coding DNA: TGTGCCAGCAGCCCGCTAGCGGGGGGACACAATGAGCAGTTCTTC. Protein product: CASSPLAGGHNEQFF.

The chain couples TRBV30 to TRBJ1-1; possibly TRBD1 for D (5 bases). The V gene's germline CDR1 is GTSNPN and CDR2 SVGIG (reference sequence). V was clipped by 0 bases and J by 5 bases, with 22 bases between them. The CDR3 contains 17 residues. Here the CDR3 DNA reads TGTGCCTGGAGTGTCCCCAACAGGCGGAATAAAGGGACTGAAGCTTTCTTT. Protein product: CAWSVPNRRNKGTEAFF.